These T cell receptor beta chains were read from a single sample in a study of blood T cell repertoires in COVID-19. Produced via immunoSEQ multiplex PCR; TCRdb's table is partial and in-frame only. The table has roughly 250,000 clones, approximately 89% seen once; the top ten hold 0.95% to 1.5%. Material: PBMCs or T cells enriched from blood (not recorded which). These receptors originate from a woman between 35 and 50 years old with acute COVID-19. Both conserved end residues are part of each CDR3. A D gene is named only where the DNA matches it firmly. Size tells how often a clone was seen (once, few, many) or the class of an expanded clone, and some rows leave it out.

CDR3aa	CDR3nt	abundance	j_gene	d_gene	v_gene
CASSPRTGNEKLFF	TGTGCCAGCAGCCCGAGGACAGGGAATGAAAAACTGTTTTTT	NA	TRBJ1-4	TRBD1	TRBV9
CASSLAAGSNQPQHF	TGTGCCAGCAGCTTAGCGGCAGGATCCAATCAGCCCCAGCATTTT	NA	TRBJ1-5	NA	TRBV7-9
CAISELETDSSPLHF	TGTGCCATCAGTGAGTTGGAGACAGACAGTTCACCCCTCCACTTT	NA	TRBJ1-6	NA	TRBV10-3
CASSVELAGGTGELFF	TGTGCCAGCAGCGTAGAACTAGCGGGAGGGACCGGGGAGCTGTTTTTT	NA	TRBJ2-2	TRBD2	TRBV9
CASNPQGLSSYNEQFF	TGTGCCAGCAACCCCCAGGGTCTTAGCTCCTACAATGAGCAGTTCTTC	NA	TRBJ2-1	NA	TRBV2
CASSPPGLAGGPSYNEQFF	TGTGCCAGCTCACCCCCGGGACTAGCGGGAGGGCCTTCCTACAATGAGCAGTTCTTC	NA	TRBJ2-1	TRBD2	TRBV18
CASSIGQGGGYTF	TGTGCCAGTAGTATCGGACAGGGCGGGGGCTACACCTTC	NA	TRBJ1-2	TRBD1	TRBV19
CASSYTRGRSQSQPQHF	TGTGCCAGCAGTTACACCAGGGGTCGGTCACAGAGTCAGCCCCAGCATTTT	NA	TRBJ1-5	NA	TRBV6-2/TRBV6-3
CASSLAGRPYEQYF	TGTGCCAGCAGTTTGGCCGGGAGACCCTACGAGCAGTACTTC	few	TRBJ2-7	NA	TRBV28
CASSLSRGGLTYGYTF	TGTGCCAGCAGCTTAAGTCGGGGGGGATTGACCTATGGCTACACCTTC	NA	TRBJ1-2	NA	TRBV7-2
CASSGGGKESYEQYF	TGTGCCAGCAGTGGCGGAGGTAAAGAGTCCTACGAGCAGTACTTC	once	TRBJ2-7	NA	TRBV2
CASSLEGANVLTF	TGTGCCAGCAGCCTTGAGGGGGCCAACGTCCTGACTTTC	NA	TRBJ2-6	NA	TRBV27
CASSLDVGAVYEQFF	TGTGCCAGCAGCTTAGACGTGGGGGCGGTCTATGAGCAGTTCTTC	NA	TRBJ2-1	NA	TRBV11-2
CASSLPGVYDEKLFF	TGTGCCAGCAGTTTACCGGGGGTATACGATGAAAAACTGTTTTTT	once	TRBJ1-4	NA	TRBV28
CASSSTDSNQPQHF	TGTGCCAGCAGCTCGACAGATAGCAATCAGCCCCAGCATTTT	NA	TRBJ1-5	NA	TRBV7-9
CASSPSESYGYTF	TGTGCCAGCAGCCCATCGGAGTCCTATGGCTACACCTTC	NA	TRBJ1-2	NA	TRBV3-1/TRBV3-2
CASSEGLYGYTF	TGTGCCAGCAGTGAGGGGCTGTATGGCTACACCTTC	few	TRBJ1-2	NA	TRBV6-1